These T cell receptor beta chains were read from a single sample in a study of Ad26.COV2.S vaccination and SARS-CoV-2 variants. Method: immunoSEQ multiplex PCR; TCRdb's copy keeps in-frame clones and lacks some. The sample has 350,000 to 450,000 clones, 92% seen once; the top ten hold about 3.8%. The specimen comprised peripheral blood, sampled after recovery from COVID-19. The receptor set was obtained from a human donor who had recovered from COVID-19. CDR3s include the opening cysteine and the closing phenylalanine or tryptophan. D genes are given only for firm matches. The size entry is marked missing in some rows and otherwise reads once, few, many or a size class.

V	size	D	J	DNA	CDR3
TRBV7-2	.	TRBD1	TRBJ1-5	TGTGCCAGCAGCTTACGGACAGGGGAACAGCCCCAGCATTTT	CASSLRTGEQPQHF
TRBV9	.	.	TRBJ2-2	TGTGCCAGCAGCCCCCCCTCTGTGGAAGGGTTTATGAACACCGGGGAGCTGTTTTTT	CASSPPSVEGFMNTGELFF
TRBV12-3/TRBV12-4	.	.	TRBJ1-4	TGTGCCAGCAGTTTATGGAGTGAAAAACTGTTTTTT	CASSLWSEKLFF
TRBV29-1	few	.	TRBJ2-7	TGCAGCGTCACCAGGGGCAGAGTAAACGAGCAGTACTTC	CSVTRGRVNEQYF
TRBV19	.	TRBD1	TRBJ1-5	TGTGCCAGTACCCGACAGGGGGGCAATCAGCCCCAGCATTTT	CASTRQGGNQPQHF
TRBV18	.	TRBD2	TRBJ2-7	TGTGCCAGCTCACCACCCCCGGGGGGCTACGAGCAGTACTTC	CASSPPPGGYEQYF
TRBV12-5	.	.	TRBJ1-1	TGTGCTAGTGGTGCCCCGGGGATGACTGAAGCTTTCTTT	CASGAPGMTEAFF
TRBV7-8	.	TRBD1	TRBJ1-5	TGTGCCAGCTCGACAGGGACCTTAGGTCAGCCCCAGCATTTT	CASSTGTLGQPQHF
TRBV12-3/TRBV12-4	.	.	TRBJ1-1	TGTGCCAGCAGCCCTCGGGGGTTCACTGAAGCTTTCTTT	CASSPRGFTEAFF
TRBV7-9	.	.	TRBJ1-2	TGTGCCAGCAGCTTCAGGGATTTCCCTAACTATGGCTACACCTTC	CASSFRDFPNYGYTF
TRBV6-6	.	.	TRBJ2-2	TGTGCCAGCAGTTACAGGGGCATGAACACCGGGGAGCTGTTTTTT	CASSYRGMNTGELFF
TRBV13	.	TRBD2	TRBJ2-5	TGTGCCAGCAGCCGAGGGACTACCCAAGAGACCCAGTACTTC	CASSRGTTQETQYF
TRBV11-1	.	.	TRBJ2-3	TGTGCCAGCAGCAGGGTCGGGAACACAGATACGCAGTATTTT	CASSRVGNTDTQYF
TRBV7-2	.	.	TRBJ1-2	TGTGCCAGCAGCTCCGGACGGATATATGGCTACACCTTC	CASSSGRIYGYTF